This T cell receptor beta chain originates from a study of cytomegalovirus exposure and HLA in healthy donors. Regarding the study as a whole: Generally TCR sequences proved uncommon, though certain public TCRs appeared in numerous donors. In all likelihood, a cluster of highly shared sequence variants was a sequencing artifact. Near-uniform donor sequencing depth was presumed by presence/absence analyses.

With regard to this clone: The antigen is not known.

PCR was performed using 60 Vbeta and 13 Jbeta primers. In the original analysis: A follow-up analysis tallied 65 million to 80 million unique TCR beta chains, 9 million to 11 million shared. Only in-frame clones appear in the TCRdb table, and some are missing; sequencing was by immunoSEQ multiplex PCR. Clone size and the V and J calls come from that table; the DNA yielded D and trimming. Seen here are over 130,000 clones, about 64% observed once, and the top ten hold around 7.1%. This TCR came from a woman aged 60-75 years in good health and CMV-seropositive. Sample: PBMCs.

The CDR3 DNA is TGCGCCAGCAGCTTGGGACTACCCGCCCTCACAGATACGCAGTATTTT. Translating gives CASSLGLPALTDTQYF. The rearrangement uses TRBV5-1 and TRBJ2-3; D is possibly TRBD2 (5 bases). The CDR3 contains 16 residues. The ends were cut back, 0 bases at V and 2 bases at J, with 13 bases in the middle. Germline CDR1 and CDR2: SGHRS and YFSETQ.